A single sample gave rise to the 25 T cell receptor beta chains below, sequenced in a study of OX40 agonist ivuxolimab in advanced cancers. Library generation was performed with the immunoSEQ multiplex PCR assay. In its TCRdb copy, this immuneACCESS table keeps in-frame sequences only and misses some clones. Where compared with another copy, unresolved V genes explain less than half of these, and the others have no known cause. This sample is represented by tens of thousands of clones; around 90% of them were singletons. The ten top clones hold approximately 7.4% of the sample. Here the sequenced sample was CD4+ or CD8+ T cells sorted from blood, taken in a trial of the OX40 agonist ivuxolimab. All receptors derive from an adult with an advanced solid tumor such as melanoma, head and neck, liver or kidney cancer.

The CDR3 protein is CASSRLAGAYEQYF. The CDR3 bases are TGTGCCAGCAGCCGACTAGCGGGAGCTTACGAGCAGTACTTC. The rearrangement joins TRBV28 to TRBJ2-7; 12 bases agree with TRBD2. This CDR3 contains 14 residues. From germline, CDR1 is MDHEN and CDR2 SYDVKM. V shed 6 bases and J 4 bases; nucleotides not matched to a gene: 4.

This chain joins TRBV9 and TRBJ2-1, with D perhaps being TRBD1 or TRBD2 (5 bases each). The V and J ends lost 0 bases and 7 bases respectively, with 17 bases between them. Germline assignment: CDR1 SGDLS and CDR2 YYNGEE. The CDR3 is 16 amino acids. The CDR3 DNA is TGTGCCAGCAGCGTAGGGGGCATGGGGACCCGGAATGAGCAGTTCTTC. Translated: CASSVGGMGTRNEQFF. The full variable domain, rest sourced from reference TRBV9 and TRBJ2-1, is DSGVTQTPKHLITATGQRVTLRCSPRSGDLSVYWYQQSLDQGLQFLIQYYNGEERAKGNILERFSAQQFPDLHSELNLSSLELGDSALYFCASSVGGMGTRNEQFFGPGTRLTVL.

V is TRBV4-1 and J is TRBJ1-1, with D possibly being TRBD1 (5 bases). The V gene's germline CDR1 is MGHRA and CDR2 YSYEKL. CDR3 length equals 17 residues. With 0 bases removed from V and 3 bases from J, the gap between germline ends came to 17 bases. This CDR3 is CASSQDLAPVGDTEAFF. Written as DNA, the CDR3 is TGCGCCAGCAGCCAAGATCTAGCTCCGGTGGGGGACACTGAAGCTTTCTTT.

The genes are TRBV7-9 and TRBJ2-7, with TRBD1 matching 9 bases. This CDR3 has 16 amino acids. V gave up 2 bases and J gave up 3 bases; unmatched junction bases: 8. Germline CDR1 reads SEHNR; CDR2 reads FQNEAQ (reference sequence). The CDR3 DNA sequence: TGTGCCAGCAGCTTAAGCCAGACAGGGGGATTCTACGAGCAGTACTTC. Its translation: CASSLSQTGGFYEQYF.

This chain joins TRBV5-1 and TRBJ1-2, with a tentative D call TRBD1 (6 bases). Germline values: CDR1 SGHRS, CDR2 YFSETQ. V shed 0 bases and J shed 2 bases, with 14 bases lying between them. The length of the CDR3 is 16 residues. The CDR3 nucleotides read TGCGCCAGCAGCTTGGATGTAGGGGGGCAGAACTATGGCTACACCTTC. Amino acids: CASSLDVGGQNYGYTF.

The count of this clone is one. The chain couples TRBV7-3 to TRBJ2-3, with D uncertain. The V gene's germline CDR1 is SGHTA and CDR2 FQGTGA. This CDR3 is 13 amino acids long. The V gene lost 0 bases and the J gene lost 2 bases, with 3 bases spanning the gap. This chain's CDR3 is CASSLTTTDTQYF. The CDR3 DNA sequence: TGTGCCAGCAGCTTAACTACCACAGATACGCAGTATTTT.

The rearrangement uses TRBV11-3 and TRBJ1-2; 10 bases are shared with TRBD1. The CDR3 consists of 18 residues. CDR1 and CDR2 from the germline V gene are SGHNT and YENEEA. Trimming took 1 base from V and 4 from J; bases not matched to a gene: 12. In DNA, the CDR3 is TGTGCCAGCAGCTTAGGATATTGGACAGGGGGGACCCTCTATGGCTACACCTTC. This sequence encodes CASSLGYWTGGTLYGYTF.

This clone turned up a few times. The chain recombines TRBV2 with TRBJ1-5, with D uncertain. V was pared by 8 bases and J by 3 bases, with 14 bases between. The germline CDR1 and CDR2 sequences are SNHLY and FYNNEI. The CDR3 is 14 amino acids. This chain's CDR3 is CASEHRHYNQPQHF. Here the CDR3 DNA reads TGTGCCAGCGAGCACCGACACTACAATCAGCCCCAGCATTTT.

The gene calls are TRBV18 and TRBJ1-6; D is uncertain. The V and J ends lost 6 bases and 5 bases respectively, with 11 bases between them. The germline V gene encodes CDR1 KGHSH and CDR2 LQKENI. The CDR3 has 14 residues. CDR3: CASSLRQDNSPLHF. The CDR3 DNA follows: TGTGCCAGCTCCCTCCGGCAGGATAATTCACCCCTCCACTTT.

The chain links TRBV9 to TRBJ2-7; tentative D call: TRBD2 (5 bases). The germline CDR1 and CDR2 sequences are SGDLS and YYNGEE. The germline V and J ends were trimmed by 0 bases and 6 bases, with 13 bases remaining between them. CDR3 length: 14 amino acids. The CDR3 region is CASSVGGNPGEQYF. CDR3 DNA sequence: TGTGCCAGCAGCGTAGGAGGGAACCCGGGCGAGCAGTACTTC.

The V gene is TRBV4-1, the J gene TRBJ1-2; no definite D call. This CDR3 is built from 13 residues. V shed 1 base and J shed 2 bases, with 5 bases lying between them. The germline gives CDR1 MGHRA, CDR2 YSYEKL. CDR3 sequence reads: CASSQGENYGYTF. CDR3 nucleotide sequence: TGCGCCAGCAGCCAAGGGGAAAACTATGGCTACACCTTC.

The chain recombines TRBV5-6 with TRBJ1-3; maybe TRBD1 (6 bases). V lost 0 bases, J lost 4 bases, and 14 bases lay in between. The CDR3 has 16 residues. Germline lookup yields CDR1 SGHDT and CDR2 YYEEEE. The CDR3 loop is CASSLDGGAVGNTIYF. The CDR3, as DNA: TGTGCCAGCAGCTTGGACGGGGGCGCGGTGGGAAACACCATATATTTT. Combining the CDR3 with reference TRBV5-6 and TRBJ1-3 gives the whole variable domain DAGVTQSPTHLIKTRGQQVTLRCSPKSGHDTVSWYQQALGQGPQFIFQYYEEEERQRGNFPDRFSGHQFPNYSSELNVNALLLGDSALYLCASSLDGGAVGNTIYFGEGSWLTVV.

The genes are TRBV4-1 and TRBJ1-1, with a weak D call TRBD1 (5 bases). The CDR3 is made up of 15 amino acids. Looked up from germline, CDR1 is MGHRA and CDR2 is YSYEKL. Trimming cost V 0 bases and J 7 bases, with 15 bases left between them. The CDR3 spells CASSQDRGTGYEAFF. The CDR3 region has the DNA TGCGCCAGCAGCCAAGATCGGGGGACGGGCTATGAAGCTTTCTTT.

A single count supports this clone. This chain connects TRBV9 to TRBJ1-2; 7 bases align to TRBD1. V trimming: 3 bases; J trimming: 4 bases; junction bases outside the gene matches: 6. The CDR3 contains 14 residues. Per the germline V gene, CDR1 is SGDLS and CDR2 is YYNGEE. The chain's CDR3 is CASSAIGTAYGYTF. In DNA form, the CDR3 reads TGTGCCAGCAGCGCGATTGGGACAGCCTATGGCTACACCTTC.

The chain is built from TRBV21-1 and TRBJ1-2; TRBD1 reflects the table's D call only, with no check against the DNA. TRBV21-1 is designated a pseudogene. The CDR3 runs 17 residues. Here the CDR3 reads CASSSPLQVVANYGYTF. The CDR3 DNA follows: TGTGCCAGCAGCTCCCCCCTGCAGGTTGTCGCTAACTATGGCTACACCTTC.

As for this clone: This CDR3 is also generated by other DNA sequences in the sample. The chain carries TRBV7-9 and TRBJ2-7, with 7 bases fitting TRBD1. Germline CDR1 is SEHNR and CDR2 is FQNEAQ (reference sequence). The CDR3 is made up of 14 amino acids. Trimming at V came to 5 bases and at J to 4 bases, leaving 8 bases not matched to a gene. In nucleotides, the CDR3 is TGTGCCAGCAGCCCTCTAGGGGGCTTGTACGAGCAGTACTTC. As protein: CASSPLGGLYEQYF.

This chain connects TRBV7-8 to TRBJ1-6; perhaps TRBD1 as D (5 bases). V dropped 2 bases and J dropped 7 bases, with 12 bases sitting between them. The CDR3 covers 15 residues. Per germline, CDR1 SGHVS and CDR2 FQNEAQ. The CDR3 coding sequence is TGTGCCAGCAGCTTATCTATCCAGGGAAATTCACCCCTCCACTTT. Translated, it gives CASSLSIQGNSPLHF.

The chain combines TRBV6-6 with TRBJ2-3; D gene unclear. V lost 2 bases, J lost 0 bases, and 3 bases lay in between. This CDR3 region has 13 residues. The germline V gene has CDR1 MNHNY and CDR2 SVGAGI (reference sequence). CDR3 region: CASSYLSTDTQYF. CDR3 in DNA: TGTGCCAGCAGTTACCTAAGCACAGATACGCAGTATTTT.

The V and J genes are TRBV19 and TRBJ2-5, with 8 bases identical to TRBD2. The V and J ends lost 10 bases and 5 bases, in that order; junction bases with no gene match: 12. Germline V gene data show CDR1 as LNHDA and CDR2 as SQIVND (reference sequence). This CDR3 has 14 amino acids. CDR3 in amino acids: CATRGGRPQETQYF. CDR3 sequence (DNA): TGTGCCACCCGGGGGGGGAGGCCTCAGGAGACCCAGTACTTC.

The chain carries TRBV2 and TRBJ2-5; either TRBD1 or TRBD2 may supply D (6 bases each). V was pared by 6 bases and J by 5 bases, with 19 bases between. The CDR3 totals 15 residues. CDR1 SNHLY and CDR2 FYNNEI come from the germline V gene. This CDR3 reads CASRGGVGVSETQYF. For the CDR3, the DNA is TGTGCCAGCAGGGGGGGCGTGGGAGTGTCGGAGACCCAGTACTTC.

A single count supports this clone. The rearrangement links TRBV7-9 to TRBJ2-5; D is uncertain. Trimming stripped 7 bases from V and 2 bases from J, with 17 bases between. The CDR3 contains 15 residues. Germline CDR1 reads SEHNR; CDR2 reads FQNEAQ (reference sequence). CDR3 in DNA: TGTGCCAGCACCCCGAGGTGGGCAGTACAAGAGACCCAGTACTTC. Translating gives CASTPRWAVQETQYF.

The chain combines TRBV4-1 with TRBJ2-7; 11 nucleotides align to TRBD1. Germline trimming cut 4 bases from V and 6 bases from J; bases unmatched to any gene: 2. The germline V gene has CDR1 MGHRA and CDR2 YSYEKL. The CDR3 is made up of 13 amino acids. CDR3 in DNA: TGCGCCAGCAGCCGGGGACAGGGGGGCGAGCAGTACTTC. It translates to CASSRGQGGEQYF.

The chain is built from TRBV7-9 and TRBJ2-5, with D perhaps TRBD2 (5 bases). The CDR3 loop spans 12 amino acids. V lost 1 base and J lost 12, with 12 bases in between. Per germline, CDR1 SEHNR and CDR2 FQNEAQ (reference sequence). CDR3 bases: TGTGCCAGCAGCTTAGGGGCGGACGGGGAGTACTTC. This encodes CASSLGADGEYF. The whole variable domain, remainder taken from reference TRBV7-9 and TRBJ2-5, is DTGVSQNPRHKITKRGQNVTFRCDPISEHNRLYWYRQTLGQGPEFLTYFQNEAQLEKSRLLSDRFSAERPKGSFSTLEIQRTEQGDSAMYLCASSLGADGEYFGPGTRLLVL.

The chain has TRBV21-1 and TRBJ2-7; the DNA was not used to check the table's D call, TRBD2. TRBV21-1 is a recognized pseudogene. The CDR3 spans 15 residues. The CDR3 loop reads CASRSCRAGVYEQYF. For the CDR3, the DNA is TGTGCCAGCAGATCCTGCCGGGCGGGAGTGTACGAGCAGTACTTC.

The chain carries TRBV4-2 and TRBJ2-7; 8 bases match TRBD1. V was clipped by 3 bases and J by 2 bases; unmatched bases: 6. The CDR3 is made up of 15 amino acids. Germline CDR1 and CDR2: LGHNA and YNFKEQ. The CDR3 nucleotides are TGTGCCAGCAGCCAGGAACAGGGGGGAGCCTACGAGCAGTACTTC. Translating gives CASSQEQGGAYEQYF.